This T cell receptor beta chain was recovered during a study of shared clonotypes between healthy human individuals. Study in general: A few men and a couple of women, aged 18 to 49, were donors. Each donor's CD8 memory used one plate, CD8 naive two, each CD4 subset three.

In regard to this clone: What it recognizes is unknown. The sample contains more than one DNA sequence encoding this CDR3.

Repertoires were generated with immunoSEQ multiplex PCR, while TCRdb's copy carries only in-frame clones and drops some. The sample has under 2,500,000 clones, around 95% seen once. General study findings and limits: About 5% of naive CD4 clonotypes were common to several donors. When compared with the clonotypes that were shared by all four sorted-subset donors, the non-shared clonotypes turned out to have lower generation probabilities.

The source material was naive CD4+ T cells sorted from blood. Subset described: CD45RA+ positively selected. This receptor was obtained from a young man in good health.

For the CDR3, the DNA is TGTGCCAGCAGCCCTTCCGGCACCTACGAGCAGTACTTC. Its protein is CASSPSGTYEQYF. This chain joins TRBV6-5 and TRBJ2-7; D gene unclear. The ends were cut back, 6 bases at V and 2 bases at J, with 11 bases in the middle. The CDR3 has 13 amino acids. Germline loops: CDR1 MNHEY, CDR2 SVGAGI.